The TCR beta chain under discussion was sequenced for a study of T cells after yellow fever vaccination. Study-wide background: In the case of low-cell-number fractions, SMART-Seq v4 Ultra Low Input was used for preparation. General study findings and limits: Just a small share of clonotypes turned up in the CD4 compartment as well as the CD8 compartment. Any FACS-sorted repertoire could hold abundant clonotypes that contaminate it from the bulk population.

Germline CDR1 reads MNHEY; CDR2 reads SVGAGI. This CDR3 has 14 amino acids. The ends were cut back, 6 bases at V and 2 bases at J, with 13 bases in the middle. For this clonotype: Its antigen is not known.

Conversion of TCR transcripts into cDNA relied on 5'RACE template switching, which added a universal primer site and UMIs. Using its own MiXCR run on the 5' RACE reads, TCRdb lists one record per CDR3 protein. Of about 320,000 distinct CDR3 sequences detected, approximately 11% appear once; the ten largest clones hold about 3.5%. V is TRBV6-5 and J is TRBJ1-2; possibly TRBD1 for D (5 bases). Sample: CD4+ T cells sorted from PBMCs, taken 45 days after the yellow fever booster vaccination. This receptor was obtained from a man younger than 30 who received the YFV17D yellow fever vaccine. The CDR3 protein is CASSLRGGNYGYTF. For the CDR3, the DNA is TGTGCCAGCAGCCTAAGGGGTGGCAACTATGGCTACACCTTC.